The clone carrying this TCR beta chain showed up many times. RNA transcripts provided the source from which TCR beta CDR3 regions were amplified. Carried out on the TCR CDR3, a first-round RT-PCR used the HTBI primer set. TCRdb used MiXCR to reprocess the multiplex PCR reads, holding one entry per CDR3 protein. The data hold roughly 100,000 distinct CDR3 sequences, with about half observed a single time. Hyperthyroidism patients were newly diagnosed, had disease duration under 2 months, and were aged 18 to 65 years. Not enrolled were patients with uncontrolled infection, other autoimmune disease, pregnancy or lactation. Each 10 ml fresh peripheral blood draw supplied the PBMCs. This record belongs to a study of T cells in Graves' hyperthyroidism and ophthalmopathy. Overall study: The initial diagnosis was the point when peripheral blood was collected, ahead of any treatment.

After removal of 4 bases from V and 6 bases from J, the junction contained 6 bases not matched to a gene. The CDR3 spans 13 residues. The germline V gene has CDR1 SGHDT and CDR2 YYEEEE. The sequenced sample consisted of blood. This sequence originates from a man aged 40-49 years with Graves' hyperthyroidism. The gene calls are TRBV5-6 and TRBJ2-7; 8 bases fit TRBD1. The CDR3 bases are TGTGCCAGCAGCCAGGACAGGGTTTCCGAGCAGTACTTC. Its protein product is CASSQDRVSEQYF.